This T cell receptor (beta chain) emerged from a study of beta chain features in type 1 diabetes. About the research overall: No patient-donor differences in age, gender, total cells or subset yield.

The isolated RNA, all of it, was reverse transcribed, so expressed TCRB transcripts were what got sequenced. Assay used: immunoSEQ multiplex PCR; TCRdb lists only in-frame clones, some missing. In the table there are hundreds of thousands of clones, approximately 28% of which are singletons. Trimming left V 5 bases short and J 7 bases short, with 21 bases between. The CDR3 runs to 16 residues. CDR1 is KGHSH, CDR2 LQKENI, per germline. This clone was picked up a small number of times. The antigen remains undetermined. General study results and limits: Overrepresentation of cells with high TCR expression could result from cDNA sequencing.

A single heparinised blood sample, averaging about 120 mL, was obtained per donor. The V call is TRBV18, the J call TRBJ2-1, with D perhaps given as TRBD1 or TRBD2 (6 bases each). The sequence came from a man between 18 and 35 years old in good health. Sequenced input: naive CD4+ T cells from blood. CDR3 in DNA: TGTGCCAGCTCAACCGGACAGCGCCTGGCGGGGAATGAGCAGTTCTTC. Encoded protein: CASSTGQRLAGNEQFF. The full variable domain, rest sourced from reference TRBV18 and TRBJ2-1, is NAGVMQNPRHLVRRRGQEARLRCSPMKGHSHVYWYRQLPEEGLKFMVYLQKENIIDESGMPKERFSAEFPKEGPSILRIQQVVRGDSAAYFCASSTGQRLAGNEQFFGPGTRLTVL.